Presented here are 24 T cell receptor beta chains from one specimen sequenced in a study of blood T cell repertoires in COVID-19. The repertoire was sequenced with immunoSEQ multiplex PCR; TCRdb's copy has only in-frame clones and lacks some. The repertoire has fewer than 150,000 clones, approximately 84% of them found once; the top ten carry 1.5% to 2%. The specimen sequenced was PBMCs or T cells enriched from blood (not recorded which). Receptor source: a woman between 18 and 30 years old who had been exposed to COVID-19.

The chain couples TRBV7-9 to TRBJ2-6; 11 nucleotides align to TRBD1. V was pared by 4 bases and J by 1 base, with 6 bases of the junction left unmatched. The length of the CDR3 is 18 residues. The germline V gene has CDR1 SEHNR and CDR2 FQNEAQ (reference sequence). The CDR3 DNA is TGTGCCAGCAGCTCCCCGGGACAGGGGGATTCTGGGGCCAACGTCCTGACTTTC. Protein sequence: CASSSPGQGDSGANVLTF.

CDR3 protein: CASRGPGLQEQYF. Written as DNA, the CDR3 is TGTGCCAGCAGAGGACCGGGACTACAAGAGCAGTACTTC. The chain is built from TRBV28 and TRBJ2-7, with TRBD2 identical over 7 bases. The V gene's germline CDR1 is MDHEN and CDR2 SYDVKM. V was pared by 6 bases and J by 7 bases, with 9 bases of the junction left unmatched. The CDR3 loop spans 13 amino acids.

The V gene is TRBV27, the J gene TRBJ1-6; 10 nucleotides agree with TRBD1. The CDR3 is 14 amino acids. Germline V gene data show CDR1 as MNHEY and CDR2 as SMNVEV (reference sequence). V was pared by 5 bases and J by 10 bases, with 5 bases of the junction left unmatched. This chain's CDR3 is CASSTGQGGSPLHF. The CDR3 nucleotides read TGTGCCAGCAGTACAGGACAGGGGGGCTCACCCCTCCACTTT.

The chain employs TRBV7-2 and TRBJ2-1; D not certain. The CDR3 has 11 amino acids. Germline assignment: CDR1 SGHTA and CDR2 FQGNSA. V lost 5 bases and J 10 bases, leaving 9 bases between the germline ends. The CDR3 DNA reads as TGTGCCAGCAGCAGAACTCGGGAGCAGTTCTTC. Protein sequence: CASSRTREQFF.

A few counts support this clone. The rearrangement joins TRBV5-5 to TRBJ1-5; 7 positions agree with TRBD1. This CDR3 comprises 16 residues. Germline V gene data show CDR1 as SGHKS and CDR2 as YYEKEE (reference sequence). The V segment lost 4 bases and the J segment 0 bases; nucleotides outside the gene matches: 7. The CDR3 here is CASSRRGPDSNQPQHF. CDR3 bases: TGTGCCAGCAGCCGTAGGGGGCCAGATAGCAATCAGCCCCAGCATTTT.

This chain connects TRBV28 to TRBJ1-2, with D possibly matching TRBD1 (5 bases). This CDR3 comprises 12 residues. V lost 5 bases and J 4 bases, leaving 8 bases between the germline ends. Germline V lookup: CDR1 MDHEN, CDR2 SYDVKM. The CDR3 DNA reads TGTGCCAGCAGTACAGGCCTCTATGGCTACACCTTC. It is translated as CASSTGLYGYTF.

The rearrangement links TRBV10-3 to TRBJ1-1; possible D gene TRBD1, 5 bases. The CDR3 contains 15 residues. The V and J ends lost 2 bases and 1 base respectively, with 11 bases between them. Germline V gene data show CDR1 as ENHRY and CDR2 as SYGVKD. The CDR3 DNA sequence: TGTGCCATCAGTGAGGTCGGGGGAAAGAACACTGAAGCTTTCTTT. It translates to CAISEVGGKNTEAFF.

The CDR3 loop is CASSGQARSIQYF. The CDR3 DNA reads TGTGCCAGTAGCGGACAGGCTCGAAGCATTCAGTACTTC. The chain joins TRBV19 to TRBJ2-4; 7 bases are a match to TRBD1. The CDR3 covers 13 residues. V was pared by 6 bases and J by 9 bases, with 8 bases of the junction left unmatched. Germline CDR1 reads LNHDA; CDR2 reads SQIVND (reference sequence).

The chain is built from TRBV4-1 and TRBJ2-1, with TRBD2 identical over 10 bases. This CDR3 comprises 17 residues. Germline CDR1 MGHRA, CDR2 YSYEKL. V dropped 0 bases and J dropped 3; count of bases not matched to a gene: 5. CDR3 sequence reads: CASSQDETSGLYNEQFF. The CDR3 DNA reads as TGCGCCAGCAGCCAAGATGAGACTAGCGGGCTCTACAATGAGCAGTTCTTC.

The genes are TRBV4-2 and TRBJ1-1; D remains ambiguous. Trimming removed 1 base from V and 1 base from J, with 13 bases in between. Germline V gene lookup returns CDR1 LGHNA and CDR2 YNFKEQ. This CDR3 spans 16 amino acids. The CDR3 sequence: CASSQGEGTANTEAFF. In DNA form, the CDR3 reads TGTGCCAGCAGCCAAGGCGAGGGTACAGCGAACACTGAAGCTTTCTTT.

CDR3 in amino acids: CAWSLRFGGYTF. CDR3 bases: TGTGCCTGGAGTTTGCGTTTTGGTGGCTACACCTTC. The chain joins TRBV30 to TRBJ1-2, with D unresolved. The CDR3 loop spans 12 amino acids. The V end lost 2 bases, the J end lost 7 bases, and 11 bases lay between the germline ends. Germline V gives CDR1 GTSNPN, CDR2 SVGIG (reference sequence).

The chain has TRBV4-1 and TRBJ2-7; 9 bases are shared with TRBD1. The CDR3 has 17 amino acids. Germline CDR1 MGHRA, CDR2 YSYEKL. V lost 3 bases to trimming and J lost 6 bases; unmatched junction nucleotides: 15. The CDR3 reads CASSHTPTGQGLGEQYF. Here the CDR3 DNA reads TGCGCCAGCAGCCACACACCCACGGGACAGGGCTTGGGCGAGCAGTACTTC.

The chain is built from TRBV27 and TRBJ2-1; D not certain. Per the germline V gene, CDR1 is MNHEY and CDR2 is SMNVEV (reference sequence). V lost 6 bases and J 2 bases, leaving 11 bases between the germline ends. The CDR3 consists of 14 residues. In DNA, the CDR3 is TGTGCCAGCAGCGTCGTATCCCCCTACAATGAGCAGTTCTTC. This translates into CASSVVSPYNEQFF.

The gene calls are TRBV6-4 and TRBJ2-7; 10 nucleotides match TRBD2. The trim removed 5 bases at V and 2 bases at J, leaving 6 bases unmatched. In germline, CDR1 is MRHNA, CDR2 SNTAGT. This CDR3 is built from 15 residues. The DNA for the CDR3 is TGTGCCAGCAGTTTAACTAGCGGGACCACCTACGAGCAGTACTTC. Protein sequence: CASSLTSGTTYEQYF.

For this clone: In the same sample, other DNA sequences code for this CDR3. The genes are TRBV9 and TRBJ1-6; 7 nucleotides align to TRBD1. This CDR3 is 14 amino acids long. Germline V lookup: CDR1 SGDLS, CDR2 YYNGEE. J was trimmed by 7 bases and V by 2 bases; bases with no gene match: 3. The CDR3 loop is CASSVDRVNSPLHF. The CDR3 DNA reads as TGTGCCAGCAGCGTCGACAGGGTAAATTCACCCCTCCACTTT.

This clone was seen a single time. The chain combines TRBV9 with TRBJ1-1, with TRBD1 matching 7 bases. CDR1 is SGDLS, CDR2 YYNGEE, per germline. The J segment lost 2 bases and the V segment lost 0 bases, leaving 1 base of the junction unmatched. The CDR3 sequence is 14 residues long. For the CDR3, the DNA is TGTGCCAGCAGCGTAGGGGACAGCAACACTGAAGCTTTCTTT. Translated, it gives CASSVGDSNTEAFF.

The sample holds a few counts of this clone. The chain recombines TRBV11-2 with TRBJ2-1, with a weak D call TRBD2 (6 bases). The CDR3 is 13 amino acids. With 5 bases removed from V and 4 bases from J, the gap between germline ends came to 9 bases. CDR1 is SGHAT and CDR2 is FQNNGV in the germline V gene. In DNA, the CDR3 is TGTGCCAGCAGCACGGGGACTTACAATGAGCAGTTCTTC. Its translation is CASSTGTYNEQFF.

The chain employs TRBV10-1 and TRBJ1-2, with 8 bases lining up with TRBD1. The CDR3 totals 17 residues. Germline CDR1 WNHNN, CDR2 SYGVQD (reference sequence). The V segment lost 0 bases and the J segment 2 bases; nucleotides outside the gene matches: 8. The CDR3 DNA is TGCGCCAGCAGTGAGTCTATTGGACAGGGCCTCAACTATGGCTACACCTTC. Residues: CASSESIGQGLNYGYTF.

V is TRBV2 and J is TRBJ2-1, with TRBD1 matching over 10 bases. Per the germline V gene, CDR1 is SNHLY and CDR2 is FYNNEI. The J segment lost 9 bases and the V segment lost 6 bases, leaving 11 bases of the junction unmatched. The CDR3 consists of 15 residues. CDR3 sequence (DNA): TGTGCCAGCAGGCAGGACAGGGGGGAAGCCGGTGAGCAGTTCTTC. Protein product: CASRQDRGEAGEQFF.

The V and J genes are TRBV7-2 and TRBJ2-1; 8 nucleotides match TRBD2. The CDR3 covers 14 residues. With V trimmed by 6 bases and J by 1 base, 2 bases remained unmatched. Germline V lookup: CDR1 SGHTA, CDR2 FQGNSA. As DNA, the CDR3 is TGTGCCAGCAGACTAGCGGCTTCCTACAATGAGCAGTTCTTC. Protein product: CASRLAASYNEQFF.

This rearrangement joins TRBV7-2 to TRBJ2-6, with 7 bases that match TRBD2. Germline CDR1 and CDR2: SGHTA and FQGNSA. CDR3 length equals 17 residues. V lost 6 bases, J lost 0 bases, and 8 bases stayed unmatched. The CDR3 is CASSPIAGRSGANVLTF. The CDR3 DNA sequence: TGTGCCAGCAGTCCTATAGCGGGCCGCTCTGGGGCCAACGTCCTGACTTTC. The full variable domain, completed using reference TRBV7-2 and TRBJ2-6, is GAGVSQSPSNKVTEKGKDVELRCDPISGHTALYWYRQSLGQGLEFLIYFQGNSAPDKSGLPSDRFSAERTGGSVSTLTIQRTQQEDSAVYLCASSPIAGRSGANVLTFGAGSRLTVL.

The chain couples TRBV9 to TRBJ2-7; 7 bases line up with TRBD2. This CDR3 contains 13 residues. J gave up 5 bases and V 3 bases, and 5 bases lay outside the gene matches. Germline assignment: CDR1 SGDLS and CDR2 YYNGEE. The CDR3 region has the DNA TGTGCCAGCAGCGCAGAGGGGAGGGACGAGCAGTACTTC. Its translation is CASSAEGRDEQYF.

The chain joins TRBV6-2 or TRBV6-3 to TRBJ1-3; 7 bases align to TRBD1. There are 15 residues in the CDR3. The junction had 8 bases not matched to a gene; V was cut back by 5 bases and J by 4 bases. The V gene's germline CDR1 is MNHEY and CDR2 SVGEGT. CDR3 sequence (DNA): TGTGCCAGCAGTACGGGGACAGAAAAAGGAAACACCATATATTTT. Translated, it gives CASSTGTEKGNTIYF.

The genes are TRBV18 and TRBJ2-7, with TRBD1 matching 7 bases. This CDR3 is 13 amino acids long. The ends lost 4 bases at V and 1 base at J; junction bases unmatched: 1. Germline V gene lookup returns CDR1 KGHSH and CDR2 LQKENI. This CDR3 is CASSRGQSYEQYF. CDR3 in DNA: TGTGCCAGCTCACGGGGACAGTCCTACGAGCAGTACTTC. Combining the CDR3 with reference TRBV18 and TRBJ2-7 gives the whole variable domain NAGVMQNPRHLVRRRGQEARLRCSPMKGHSHVYWYRQLPEEGLKFMVYLQKENIIDESGMPKERFSAEFPKEGPSILRIQQVVRGDSAAYFCASSRGQSYEQYFGPGTRLTVT.